The 7 T cell receptor beta chains presented below share a single source sample, sequenced in a study of T cell changes during pregnancy in multiple sclerosis. The data were produced by immunoSEQ multiplex PCR, yet TCRdb's version contains in-frame clones alone and is incomplete. Here the sample spans tens of thousands of clones, roughly 92% being singletons. The input for sequencing was peripheral blood, taken after pregnancy. These TCRs come from a female donor with multiple sclerosis, enrolled in a pregnancy study.

CDR3 DNA sequence: TGTGCCATCAAGATTAACAGGAAGTATGGCTACACCTTC. This translates into CAIKINRKYGYTF. The chain is built from TRBV10-3 and TRBJ1-2, with D perhaps matching TRBD1 (5 bases). Trimming took 7 bases from V and 5 from J, leaving 14 bases between them. The germline V gene has CDR1 ENHRY and CDR2 SYGVKD. This CDR3 has 13 amino acids.

CDR3 amino acids: CASKGRQGWGPYEQYF. The CDR3 DNA sequence: TGTGCCAGCAAAGGTCGACAGGGATGGGGCCCTTACGAGCAGTACTTC. This sequence joins TRBV27 and TRBJ2-7; 7 nucleotides agree with TRBD1. The trim removed 7 bases at V and 4 bases at J, leaving 16 bases unmatched. The CDR3 is made up of 16 amino acids. Germline CDR1 reads MNHEY; CDR2 reads SMNVEV (reference sequence).

This chain uses TRBV19 with TRBJ1-1; 7 nucleotides match TRBD1. The CDR3 has 15 residues. V shed 5 bases and J 3 bases; nucleotides not matched to a gene: 9. In germline, CDR1 is LNHDA, CDR2 SQIVND (reference sequence). In DNA, the CDR3 is TGTGCCAGTAGTGGATCAGGGGGAAGGCACACTGAAGCTTTCTTT. Protein sequence: CASSGSGGRHTEAFF.

This sequence joins TRBV19 and TRBJ1-5; 7 positions agree with TRBD1. Germline V gene lookup returns CDR1 LNHDA and CDR2 SQIVND (reference sequence). The length of the CDR3 is 18 residues. V gave up 7 bases and J gave up 0 bases; unmatched junction bases: 15. The CDR3 protein is CASTGGEDRPYSNQPQHF. The CDR3 DNA is TGTGCCAGTACCGGGGGAGAGGACAGGCCTTATAGCAATCAGCCCCAGCATTTT. The complete variable domain, with remaining parts taken from reference TRBV19 and TRBJ1-5, reads DGGITQSPKYLFRKEGQNVTLSCEQNLNHDAMYWYRQDPGQGLRLIYYSQIVNDFQKGDIAEGYSVSREKKESFPLTVTSAQKNPTAFYLCASTGGEDRPYSNQPQHFGDGTRLSIL.

This chain connects TRBV9 to TRBJ2-3; possibly TRBD1 for D (6 bases). This CDR3 contains 16 residues. Germline CDR1 reads SGDLS; CDR2 reads YYNGEE. The ends were cut back, 2 bases at V and 0 bases at J, with 13 bases in the middle. This CDR3 reads CASSVRGQSSTDTQYF. CDR3 sequence (DNA): TGTGCCAGCAGCGTCCGTGGACAGTCTAGCACAGATACGCAGTATTTT. Full variable domain (outside the CDR3, taken from reference TRBV9 and TRBJ2-3): DSGVTQTPKHLITATGQRVTLRCSPRSGDLSVYWYQQSLDQGLQFLIQYYNGEERAKGNILERFSAQQFPDLHSELNLSSLELGDSALYFCASSVRGQSSTDTQYFGPGTRLTVL.

In its sample, this clone was seen a few times. The chain recombines TRBV4-3 with TRBJ2-6; 7 nucleotides line up with TRBD1. After removal of 2 bases from V and 2 bases from J, the junction contained 3 bases not matched to a gene. The germline CDR1 and CDR2 sequences are LGHNA and YSLEER. CDR3 length: 16 residues. CDR3 protein: CASSQTQGTGANVLTF. The CDR3 DNA sequence: TGCGCCAGCAGCCAAACACAGGGGACTGGGGCCAACGTCCTGACTTTC.

V and J are TRBV5-4 and TRBJ1-3; perhaps TRBD1 as D (6 bases). Germline values: CDR1 SGHNT, CDR2 YYREEE (reference sequence). CDR3 length equals 16 residues. V was pared by 1 base and J by 3 bases, with 14 bases between. As DNA, the CDR3 is TGTGCCAGCAGCTTGAAAGCGGACAGCCTTGGAAACACCATATATTTT. Residues: CASSLKADSLGNTIYF.